The 29 T cell receptor beta chains presented below share a single source sample, sequenced in a study of post-analysis software for immune sequencing data. Study observations and caveats: Controls had lower frequencies than patients of about 5 TRBV segments, which included TRBV5-6, TRBV5-1 and TRBV20-1.

These receptors are not linked to any known antigen. Included in the TCR beta cDNA libraries were unique molecular identifiers. TCRdb redid the calling of the PCR reads with MiXCR, one entry per CDR3 protein. The top ten hold about an eighth of the sample, which has over 300,000 distinct CDR3 sequences, less than 40% seen once. The sample was blood. The receptors here all came from a girl under 18 with multiple sclerosis.

The chain links TRBV10-3 to TRBJ1-3; D not resolved. Per germline, CDR1 ENHRY and CDR2 SYGVKD. The V and J ends lost 0 bases and 0 bases respectively, with 9 bases between them. The CDR3 loop spans 16 amino acids. In nucleotides, the CDR3 is TGTGCCATCAGTGAGTCTCCGGTCCACTCTGGAAACACCATATATTTT. Amino acid sequence: CAISESPVHSGNTIYF.

The V call is TRBV29-1, the J call TRBJ2-7; tentatively, D is TRBD2 (5 bases). Germline values: CDR1 SQVTM, CDR2 ANQGSEA. This CDR3 is 13 amino acids long. Trimming took 6 bases from V and 0 from J, leaving 12 bases between them. The CDR3 loop reads CSVLGESSYEQYF. Written as DNA, the CDR3 is TGCAGCGTCTTGGGAGAAAGCTCCTACGAGCAGTACTTC.

The CDR3 DNA is TGCGCCAGCAGCCAAGGGACCGATATCCCCTACGAGCAGTACTTC. Amino acids: CASSQGTDIPYEQYF. V gene TRBV4-3 combines with J gene TRBJ2-7; D is unclear. The CDR3 loop spans 15 amino acids. The V gene's germline CDR1 is LGHNA and CDR2 YSLEER. V dropped 1 base and J dropped 2 bases, with 12 bases sitting between them.

This clonotype was picked up a small number of times. The J gene is TRBJ1-5, the V gene TRBV7-2, with TRBD1 matching over 7 bases. Germline lookup yields CDR1 SGHTA and CDR2 FQGNSA. This CDR3 region has 17 residues. The V segment lost 1 base and the J segment 4 bases; nucleotides outside the gene matches: 10. CDR3 sequence reads: CASSLDAPYRGNQPQHF. The CDR3 nucleotides are TGTGCCAGCAGCTTAGATGCCCCATACAGGGGTAATCAGCCCCAGCATTTT.

This clonotype came up a few times. This chain connects TRBV7-8 to TRBJ2-3; D might be TRBD1 (7 bases). This CDR3 spans 16 amino acids. V was trimmed by 6 bases and J by 0 bases, leaving 16 bases between them. CDR1 and CDR2 (germline): SGHVS, FQNEAQ. CDR3 sequence: CASRAQEGASTDTQYF. The CDR3 bases are TGTGCCAGCAGGGCCCAGGAGGGGGCTAGCACAGATACGCAGTATTTT.

The sample holds one count of this clonotype. The gene calls are TRBV3-1 and TRBJ1-4; D remains unclear. Germline-derived CDR1 and CDR2 are LGHDT and YNNKEL (reference sequence). Deletions cut 0 bases from V and 5 bases from J, with 16 bases between. The CDR3 contains 17 residues. Here the CDR3 reads CASSQEEVWPKNEKLFF. CDR3 sequence (DNA): TGTGCCAGCAGCCAAGAGGAGGTCTGGCCGAAAAATGAAAAACTGTTTTTT.

The V and J genes are TRBV4-1 and TRBJ1-2; tentatively, D is TRBD1 (5 bases). Trimming took 6 bases from V and 4 from J, leaving 12 bases between them. Germline values: CDR1 MGHRA, CDR2 YSYEKL. The CDR3 runs 13 residues. The CDR3 sequence is CASREGQGYGYTF. CDR3 nucleotide sequence: TGCGCCAGCAGGGAGGGGCAGGGCTATGGCTACACCTTC.

Notes on this clonotype: One end of the junction varies from germline; a read error may be responsible. V gene TRBV5-1 combines with J gene TRBJ2-1, with 11 nucleotides matching TRBD2. Germline V gene data show CDR1 as SGHRS and CDR2 as YFSETQ. The CDR3 length is 17 residues. CDR3 sequence reads: CASSLKLAGGSYNERFF. The CDR3 nucleotides read TGCGCCAGCAGCTTGAAGCTAGCGGGGGGCTCCTACAATGAGCGGTTCTTC.

V gene TRBV6-5 combines with J gene TRBJ2-7; TRBD1 matches 9 bases. The V gene's germline CDR1 is MNHEY and CDR2 SVGAGI. V trimming: 7 bases; J trimming: 0 bases; junction bases outside the gene matches: 7. The CDR3 has 15 residues. CDR3 protein: CASTGKGQGSYEQYF. The DNA of the CDR3 is TGTGCCAGCACCGGAAAGGGACAGGGCTCCTACGAGCAGTACTTC.

A note on this clonotype: Its ends do not fully match the called genes, so a read error is possible. This chain uses TRBV10-1 with TRBJ2-1, with 8 bases aligning to TRBD2. This CDR3 has 15 residues. In germline, CDR1 is WNHNN, CDR2 SYGVQD (reference sequence). The CDR3 region is CASSDTKRGWDEQFF. The CDR3 DNA sequence: TGCGCCAGTAGTGACACAAAGCGGGGGTGGGATGAGCAGTTCTTC.

The rearrangement joins TRBV5-6 to TRBJ1-1; perhaps TRBD1 as D (6 bases). Germline V lookup: CDR1 SGHDT, CDR2 YYEEEE. This CDR3 is built from 15 residues. V lost 2 bases, J lost 0 bases, and 11 bases lay in between. In DNA, the CDR3 is TGTGCCAGCAGCTTCCCAGGGGTCATGAACACTGAAGCTTTCTTT. Translating gives CASSFPGVMNTEAFF.

This clonotype was observed a handful of times. The chain is built from TRBV27 and TRBJ1-1; weak D call: TRBD1 (5 bases). The germline gives CDR1 MNHEY, CDR2 SMNVEV (reference sequence). V lost 5 bases and J 10 bases, leaving 23 bases between the germline ends. CDR3 length equals 15 residues. The CDR3, as DNA: TGTGCCAGCAGTCCGCAACGCACCTCGGCCAGGGCAGCTTTCTTT. It specifies CASSPQRTSARAAFF.

As concerns this clonotype: Mismatch with germline at one junction end may stem from a read error. This chain uses TRBV7-9 with TRBJ1-1; possibly TRBD1 for D (6 bases). The CDR3 loop spans 14 amino acids. Germline V gene sequence: CDR1 SEHNR, CDR2 FQNEAQ (reference sequence). The CDR3 reads CASSFVEGEGEAFF. The CDR3 DNA reads TGCGCCAGCAGCTTTGTGGAGGGGGAAGGTGAAGCTTTCTTT.

CDR3 sequence: CASSRGKYEQYF. In nucleotides, the CDR3 is TGTGCCAGCAGCAGAGGGAAATACGAGCAGTACTTC. The V gene is TRBV7-9, the J gene TRBJ2-7, with D possibly matching TRBD2 (5 bases). Germline V gene lookup returns CDR1 SEHNR and CDR2 FQNEAQ (reference sequence). The CDR3 spans 12 residues. Trimming left V 5 bases short and J 4 bases short, with 9 bases between.

CDR3 DNA sequence: TGCGCCAGCGGGCCGGGACAGGGTTTGAATGAGCAGTTCTTC. This gives the protein CASGPGQGLNEQFF. The V call is TRBV5-1, the J call TRBJ2-1; TRBD1 matches 9 bases. Germline V gene sequence: CDR1 SGHRS, CDR2 YFSETQ. J gave up 7 bases and V 7 bases, and 9 bases lay outside the gene matches. CDR3 length: 14 residues.

The rearrangement joins TRBV7-3 to TRBJ2-1; D is ambiguous. The CDR3 extends over 12 amino acids. V was clipped by 4 bases and J by 6 bases, with 7 bases between them. CDR1 and CDR2 (germline): SGHTA, FQGTGA. The CDR3, as DNA: TGTGCCAGCAGCTCCATCGGCAATGAGCAGTTCTTC. The encoded protein is CASSSIGNEQFF.

This chain uses TRBV24-1 with TRBJ2-5; TRBD1 matches at 7 bases. Germline V gives CDR1 KGHDR, CDR2 SFDVKD. The CDR3 has 14 amino acids. Germline trimming cut 6 bases from V and 7 bases from J; bases unmatched to any gene: 10. This CDR3 reads CATSMGQPGGTQYF. The CDR3 DNA sequence: TGTGCCACCAGTATGGGACAGCCAGGGGGGACCCAGTACTTC.

V is TRBV5-1 and J is TRBJ1-1; the D gene is possibly TRBD1 (6 bases). The CDR3 covers 17 residues. Trimming took off 4 bases at V and 5 bases at J, with 24 bases between the two ends. Germline values: CDR1 SGHRS, CDR2 YFSETQ. The CDR3 spells CASSPSQGSTPLTEAFF. DNA of the CDR3: TGCGCCAGCAGCCCCTCGCAGGGGAGCACGCCGTTAACTGAAGCTTTCTTT.

This clonotype was found a few times. The rearrangement links TRBV6-5 to TRBJ2-6; the D is unclear. Germline CDR1 MNHEY, CDR2 SVGAGI. The CDR3 totals 16 residues. The V gene lost 2 bases and the J gene lost 0 bases, with 8 bases spanning the gap. The CDR3 bases are TGTGCCAGCAGTTACGGGCAGCCCTCTGGGGCCAACGTCCTGACTTTC. It translates to CASSYGQPSGANVLTF.

The chain employs TRBV4-1 and TRBJ2-2; D may be TRBD1 (5 bases). CDR1 MGHRA and CDR2 YSYEKL come from the germline V gene. The CDR3 consists of 15 residues. V gave up 3 bases and J gave up 7 bases, with 15 bases separating them. CDR3 bases: TGCGCCAGCAGCCACGGGCAGGGCGTTAGCGGGGAGCTGTTTTTT. Protein product: CASSHGQGVSGELFF.

This clonotype was counted a few times. This chain joins TRBV4-1 and TRBJ2-1, with D possibly matching TRBD1 (6 bases). V dropped 4 bases and J dropped 6 bases, with 16 bases sitting between them. CDR3 length equals 15 residues. Germline CDR1 reads MGHRA; CDR2 reads YSYEKL. DNA of the CDR3: TGCGCCAGCAGCCCCCAGGGGTGGTTTGGCAATGAGCAGTTCTTC. Translating gives CASSPQGWFGNEQFF.

This clonotype has a count of ten or more. The genes are TRBV7-3 and TRBJ1-1, with unresolved D. There are 13 residues in the CDR3. Germline V gene sequence: CDR1 SGHTA, CDR2 FQGTGA. Between the trimmed V and J ends, which lost 4 bases and 1 base, there was a span of 7 bases. DNA of the CDR3: TGTGCCAGCAGCTCGGGAGCGAACACTGAAGCTTTCTTT. Translating gives CASSSGANTEAFF.

The gene calls are TRBV4-3 and TRBJ1-1, with a possible D match to TRBD1 (6 bases). This CDR3 region has 18 residues. The V gene lost 0 bases and the J gene lost 1 base, with 18 bases spanning the gap. Germline CDR1 LGHNA, CDR2 YSLEER. CDR3 sequence: CASSQETQGSASNTEAFF. CDR3 DNA sequence: TGCGCCAGCAGCCAAGAAACCCAGGGGAGCGCATCGAACACTGAAGCTTTCTTT.

This clonotype turned up a few times. The gene calls are TRBV7-2 and TRBJ2-1, with D maybe TRBD1 (6 bases). Germline values: CDR1 SGHTA, CDR2 FQGNSA. The CDR3 covers 15 residues. The V and J ends lost 5 bases and 8 bases respectively, with 19 bases between them. The CDR3 bases are TGTGCCAGCAGCCCCAGGGCAGGGGCTGGAGATGAGCAGTTCTTC. This gives the protein CASSPRAGAGDEQFF.

This clonotype was observed a few times. V usage is TRBV28 and J usage is TRBJ1-1, with D possibly TRBD1 on 5 matching bases. V shed 4 bases and J shed 4 bases, with 13 bases lying between them. Per germline, CDR1 MDHEN and CDR2 SYDVKM. CDR3 size: 14 residues. In nucleotides, the CDR3 is TGTGCCAGCAGTTATCTTACAGGATTCACTGAAGCTTTCTTT. It specifies CASSYLTGFTEAFF.

The rearrangement uses TRBV29-1 and TRBJ1-2, with D possibly matching TRBD1 (6 bases). CDR1 is SQVTM, CDR2 ANQGSEA, per germline. The ends were cut back, 7 bases at V and 4 bases at J, with 16 bases in the middle. The CDR3 runs to 13 residues. CDR3 loop: CSATLRGGYGYTF. CDR3 bases: TGCAGCGCAACTCTCAGGGGCGGCTATGGCTACACCTTC.

This clonotype occurred once. The chain carries TRBV6-5 and TRBJ1-5, with a weak D call TRBD1 (5 bases). V was pared by 11 bases and J by 4 bases, with 21 bases between. The CDR3 has 15 amino acids. Germline values: CDR1 MNHEY, CDR2 SVGAGI. In DNA, the CDR3 is TGTGCCGTTGGGGCGGGACGGGATCTTAATCAGCCCCAGCATTTT. This gives the protein CAVGAGRDLNQPQHF.

This clonotype was seen more than once but under ten times. The gene calls are TRBV9 and TRBJ2-7; D is undetermined. The CDR3 runs to 14 residues. V lost 0 bases, J lost 3 bases, and 10 bases lay in between. In germline, CDR1 is SGDLS, CDR2 YYNGEE. CDR3 loop: CASSVESLGYEQYF. CDR3 nucleotides: TGTGCCAGCAGCGTAGAATCGTTGGGCTACGAGCAGTACTTC.

On this clonotype itself: A junction end diverges from the germline sequence, so it may reflect a read error. The CDR3, as DNA: TGCGCCAGCAGCTTTGAGGGGCCCGGGGAGCGGTTTTTT. Encoded protein: CASSFEGPGERFF. The chain employs TRBV5-1 and TRBJ2-2, with D perhaps matching TRBD1 or TRBD2 (5 bases each). The CDR3 covers 13 residues. CDR1 and CDR2 from the germline V gene are SGHRS and YFSETQ.